The clone carrying this TCR beta chain showed up just a few times. The target antigen is unknown. This sample is drawn from a study of T cell repertoires in cytomegalovirus infection. Study background: Public TCR beta signature analysis indicated the presence of both CMV infection and matching HLA type.

TCRdb reprocessed the reads via MiXCR and lists one record per CDR3 protein. The sample lists 150,000 to 200,000 distinct CDR3 sequences, 15% to 20% occurring once. Regarding the study as a whole: The ex vivo response was dominated by HLA-C-restricted CMV-specific TCR beta clonotypes.

The sample consisted of PBMCs. This clonotype originated in a human donor in good health (CMV status not recorded). Some clones in this sample may be carry-over from other donors' samples.

The chain's CDR3 is CASSEEREYGETQYF. The CDR3 DNA sequence: TGTGCCAGCAGTGAGGAGCGGGAGTACGGCGAGACCCAGTACTTC. The chain carries TRBV2 and TRBJ2-5, with 8 bases that match TRBD2. After removal of 3 bases from V and 5 bases from J, the junction contained 8 bases not matched to a gene. The V gene's germline CDR1 is SNHLY and CDR2 FYNNEI. There are 15 residues in the CDR3.